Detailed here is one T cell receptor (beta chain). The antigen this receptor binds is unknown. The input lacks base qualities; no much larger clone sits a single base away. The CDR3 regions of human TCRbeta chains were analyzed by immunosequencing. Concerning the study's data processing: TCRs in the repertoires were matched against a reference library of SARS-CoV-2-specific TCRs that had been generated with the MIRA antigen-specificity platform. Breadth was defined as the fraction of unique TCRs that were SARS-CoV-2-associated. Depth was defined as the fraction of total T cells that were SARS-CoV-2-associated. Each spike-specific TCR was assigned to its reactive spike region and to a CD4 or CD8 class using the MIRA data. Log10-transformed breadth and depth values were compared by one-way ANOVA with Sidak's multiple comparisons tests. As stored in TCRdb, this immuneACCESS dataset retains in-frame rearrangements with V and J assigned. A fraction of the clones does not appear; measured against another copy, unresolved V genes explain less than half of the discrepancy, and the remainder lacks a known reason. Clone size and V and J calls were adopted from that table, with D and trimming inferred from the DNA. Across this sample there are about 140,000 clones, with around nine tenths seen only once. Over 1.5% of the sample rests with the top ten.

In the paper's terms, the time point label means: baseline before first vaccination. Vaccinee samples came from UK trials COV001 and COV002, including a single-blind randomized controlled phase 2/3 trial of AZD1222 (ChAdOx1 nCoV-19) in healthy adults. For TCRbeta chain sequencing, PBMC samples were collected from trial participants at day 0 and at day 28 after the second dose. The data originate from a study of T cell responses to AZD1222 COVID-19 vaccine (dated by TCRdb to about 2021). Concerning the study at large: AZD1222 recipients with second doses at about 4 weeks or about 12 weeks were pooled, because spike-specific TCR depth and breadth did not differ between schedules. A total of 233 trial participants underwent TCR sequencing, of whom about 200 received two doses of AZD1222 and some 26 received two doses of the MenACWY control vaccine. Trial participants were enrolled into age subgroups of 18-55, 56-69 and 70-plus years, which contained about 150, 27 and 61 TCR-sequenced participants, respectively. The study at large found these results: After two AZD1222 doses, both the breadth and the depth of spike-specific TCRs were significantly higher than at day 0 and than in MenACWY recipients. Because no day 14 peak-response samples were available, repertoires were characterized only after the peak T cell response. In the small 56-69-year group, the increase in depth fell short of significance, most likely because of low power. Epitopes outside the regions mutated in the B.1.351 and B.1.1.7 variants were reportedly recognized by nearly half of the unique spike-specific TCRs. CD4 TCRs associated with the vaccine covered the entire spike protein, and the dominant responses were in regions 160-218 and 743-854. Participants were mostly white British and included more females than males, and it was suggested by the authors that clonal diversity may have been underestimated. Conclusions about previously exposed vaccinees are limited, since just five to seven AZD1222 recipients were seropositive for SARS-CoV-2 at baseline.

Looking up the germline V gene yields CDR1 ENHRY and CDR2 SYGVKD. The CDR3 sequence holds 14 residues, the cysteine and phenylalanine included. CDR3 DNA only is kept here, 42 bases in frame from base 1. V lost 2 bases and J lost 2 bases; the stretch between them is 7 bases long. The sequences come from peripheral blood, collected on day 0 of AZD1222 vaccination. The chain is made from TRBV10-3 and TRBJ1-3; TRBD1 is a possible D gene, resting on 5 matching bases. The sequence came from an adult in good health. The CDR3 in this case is CAISETGTGNTIYF. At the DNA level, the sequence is TGTGCCATCAGTGAGACAGGAACTGGAAACACCATATATTTT.